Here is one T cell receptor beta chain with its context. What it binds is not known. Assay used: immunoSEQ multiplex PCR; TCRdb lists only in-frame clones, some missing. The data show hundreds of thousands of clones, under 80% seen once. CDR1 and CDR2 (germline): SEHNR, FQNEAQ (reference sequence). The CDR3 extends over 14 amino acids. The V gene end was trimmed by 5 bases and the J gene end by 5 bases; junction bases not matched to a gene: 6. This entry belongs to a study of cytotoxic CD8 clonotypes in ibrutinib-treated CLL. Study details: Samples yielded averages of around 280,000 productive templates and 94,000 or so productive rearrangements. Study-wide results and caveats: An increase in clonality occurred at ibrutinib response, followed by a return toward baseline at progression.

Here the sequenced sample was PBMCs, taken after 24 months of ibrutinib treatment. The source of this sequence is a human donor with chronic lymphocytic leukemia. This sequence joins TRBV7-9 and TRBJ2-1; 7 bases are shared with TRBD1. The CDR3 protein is CASSQGQIDNEQFF. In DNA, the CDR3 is TGTGCCAGCAGCCAGGGACAGATAGACAATGAGCAGTTCTTC. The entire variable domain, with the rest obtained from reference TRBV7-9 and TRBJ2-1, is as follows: DTGVSQNPRHKITKRGQNVTFRCDPISEHNRLYWYRQTLGQGPEFLTYFQNEAQLEKSRLLSDRFSAERPKGSFSTLEIQRTEQGDSAMYLCASSQGQIDNEQFFGPGTRLTVL.